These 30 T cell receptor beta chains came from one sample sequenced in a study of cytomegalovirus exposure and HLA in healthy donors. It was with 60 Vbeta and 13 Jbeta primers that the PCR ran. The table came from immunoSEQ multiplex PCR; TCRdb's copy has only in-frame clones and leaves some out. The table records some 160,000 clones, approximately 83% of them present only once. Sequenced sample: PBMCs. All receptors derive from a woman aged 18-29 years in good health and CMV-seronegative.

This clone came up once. CDR3 loop: CASRGLAGGSGELFF. CDR3 DNA sequence: TGTGCCAGCAGGGGACTAGCGGGGGGCTCCGGGGAGCTGTTTTTT. The chain has TRBV2 and TRBJ2-2, with 15 positions matching TRBD2. The germline gives CDR1 SNHLY, CDR2 FYNNEI. CDR3 length equals 15 residues. Germline trimming cut 6 bases from V and 6 bases from J; bases unmatched to any gene: 2.

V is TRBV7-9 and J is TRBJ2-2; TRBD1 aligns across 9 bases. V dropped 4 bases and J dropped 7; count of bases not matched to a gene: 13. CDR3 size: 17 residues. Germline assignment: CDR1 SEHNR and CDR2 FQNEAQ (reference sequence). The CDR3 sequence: CASSSRPGQGGIGELFF. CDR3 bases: TGTGCCAGCAGCTCTCGTCCGGGACAGGGAGGAATCGGGGAGCTGTTTTTT.

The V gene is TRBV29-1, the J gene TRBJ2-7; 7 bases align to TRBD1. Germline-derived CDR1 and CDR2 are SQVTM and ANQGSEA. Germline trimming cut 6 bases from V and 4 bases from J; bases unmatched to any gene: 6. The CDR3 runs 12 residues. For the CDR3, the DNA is TGCAGCGTAGGGACAGAAGTTTACGAGCAGTACTTC. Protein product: CSVGTEVYEQYF.

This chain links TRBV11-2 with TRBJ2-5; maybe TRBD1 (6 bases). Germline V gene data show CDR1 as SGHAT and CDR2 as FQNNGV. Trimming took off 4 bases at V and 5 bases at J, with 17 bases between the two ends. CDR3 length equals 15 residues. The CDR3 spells CASSSGQGSLETQYF. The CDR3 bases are TGTGCCAGCAGCTCGGGCCAGGGGAGTCTGGAGACCCAGTACTTC.

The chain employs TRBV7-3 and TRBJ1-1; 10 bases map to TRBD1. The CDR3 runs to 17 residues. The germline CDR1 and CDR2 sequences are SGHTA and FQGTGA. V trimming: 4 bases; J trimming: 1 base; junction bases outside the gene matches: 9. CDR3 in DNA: TGTGCCAGCAGCTCAAACAAGGGACAGGGGACGAACACTGAAGCTTTCTTT. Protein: CASSSNKGQGTNTEAFF.

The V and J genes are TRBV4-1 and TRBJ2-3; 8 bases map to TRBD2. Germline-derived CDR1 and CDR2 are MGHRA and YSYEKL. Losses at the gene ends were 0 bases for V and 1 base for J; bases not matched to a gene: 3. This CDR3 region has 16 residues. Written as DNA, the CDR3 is TGCGCCAGCAGCCAAGAGGAAGCGGGGGGCACAGATACGCAGTATTTT. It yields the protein CASSQEEAGGTDTQYF.

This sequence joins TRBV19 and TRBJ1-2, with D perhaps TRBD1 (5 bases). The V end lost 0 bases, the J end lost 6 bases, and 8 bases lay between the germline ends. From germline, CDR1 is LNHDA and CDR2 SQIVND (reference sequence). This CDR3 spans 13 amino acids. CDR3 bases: TGTGCCAGTAGTATAGAGAAGGGGAATGGCTACACCTTC. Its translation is CASSIEKGNGYTF.

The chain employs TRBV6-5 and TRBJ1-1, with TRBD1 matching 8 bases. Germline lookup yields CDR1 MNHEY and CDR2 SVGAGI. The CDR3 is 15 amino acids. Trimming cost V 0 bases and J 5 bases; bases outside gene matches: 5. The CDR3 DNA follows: TGTGCCAGCAGTTACTCGCCACAGGGGGGTACTGAAGCTTTCTTT. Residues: CASSYSPQGGTEAFF.

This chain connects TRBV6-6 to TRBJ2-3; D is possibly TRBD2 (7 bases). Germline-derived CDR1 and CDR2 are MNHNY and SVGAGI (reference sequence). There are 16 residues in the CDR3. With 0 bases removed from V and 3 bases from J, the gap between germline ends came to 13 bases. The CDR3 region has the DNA TGTGCCAGCAGTTACTCGGCGGGGGCCGGGACAGATACGCAGTATTTT. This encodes CASSYSAGAGTDTQYF.

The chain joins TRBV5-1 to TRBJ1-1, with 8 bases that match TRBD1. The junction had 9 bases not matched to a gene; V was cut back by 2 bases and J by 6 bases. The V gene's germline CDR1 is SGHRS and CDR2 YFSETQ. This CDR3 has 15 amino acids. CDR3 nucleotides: TGCGCCAGCAGCTTTACGGACAGGGAGGACTCTGAAGCTTTCTTT. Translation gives CASSFTDREDSEAFF.

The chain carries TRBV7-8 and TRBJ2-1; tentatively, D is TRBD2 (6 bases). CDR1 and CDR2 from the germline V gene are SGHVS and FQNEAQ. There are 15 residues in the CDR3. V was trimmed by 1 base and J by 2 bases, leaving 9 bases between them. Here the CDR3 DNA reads TGTGCCAGCAGCTTAGTGGGGGGACCCTACAATGAGCAGTTCTTC. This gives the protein CASSLVGGPYNEQFF.

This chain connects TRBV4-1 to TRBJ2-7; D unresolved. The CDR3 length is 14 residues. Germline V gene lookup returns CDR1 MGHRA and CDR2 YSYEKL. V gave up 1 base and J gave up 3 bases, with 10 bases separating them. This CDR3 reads CASSQAWQNYEQYF. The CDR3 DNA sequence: TGCGCCAGCAGCCAAGCTTGGCAGAACTACGAGCAGTACTTC.

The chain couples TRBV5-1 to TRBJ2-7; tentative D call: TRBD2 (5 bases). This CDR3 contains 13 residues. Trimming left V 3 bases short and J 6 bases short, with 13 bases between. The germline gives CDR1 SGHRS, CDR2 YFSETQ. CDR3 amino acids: CASSSTRVGEQYF. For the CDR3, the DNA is TGCGCCAGCAGCTCTACTAGGGTAGGCGAGCAGTACTTC.

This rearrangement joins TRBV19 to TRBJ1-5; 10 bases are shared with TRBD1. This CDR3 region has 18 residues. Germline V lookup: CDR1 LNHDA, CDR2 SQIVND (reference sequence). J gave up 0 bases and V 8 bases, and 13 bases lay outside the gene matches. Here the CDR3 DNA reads TGTGCCAGTCTCGCCGGGACAGGGGAAAACACTAGCAATCAGCCCCAGCATTTT. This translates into CASLAGTGENTSNQPQHF. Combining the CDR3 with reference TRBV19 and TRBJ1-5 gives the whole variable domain DGGITQSPKYLFRKEGQNVTLSCEQNLNHDAMYWYRQDPGQGLRLIYYSQIVNDFQKGDIAEGYSVSREKKESFPLTVTSAQKNPTAFYLCASLAGTGENTSNQPQHFGDGTRLSIL.

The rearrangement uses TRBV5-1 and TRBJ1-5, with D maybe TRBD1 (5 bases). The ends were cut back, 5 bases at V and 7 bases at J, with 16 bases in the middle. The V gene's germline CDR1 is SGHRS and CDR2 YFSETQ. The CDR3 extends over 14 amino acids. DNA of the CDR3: TGCGCCAGCAGTCCTGGGGGGATAGGGCAGCCCCAGCATTTT. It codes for CASSPGGIGQPQHF. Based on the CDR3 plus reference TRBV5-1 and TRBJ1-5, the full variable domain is KAGVTQTPRYLIKTRGQQVTLSCSPISGHRSVSWYQQTPGQGLQFLFEYFSETQRNKGNFPGRFSGRQFSNSRSEMNVSTLELGDSALYLCASSPGGIGQPQHFGDGTRLSIL.

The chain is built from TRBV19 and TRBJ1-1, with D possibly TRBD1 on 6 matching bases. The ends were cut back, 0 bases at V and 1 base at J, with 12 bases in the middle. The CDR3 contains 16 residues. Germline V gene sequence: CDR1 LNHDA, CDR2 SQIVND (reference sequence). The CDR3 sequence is CASSIDSGVRNTEAFF. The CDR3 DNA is TGTGCCAGTAGTATAGATTCAGGGGTAAGGAACACTGAAGCTTTCTTT.

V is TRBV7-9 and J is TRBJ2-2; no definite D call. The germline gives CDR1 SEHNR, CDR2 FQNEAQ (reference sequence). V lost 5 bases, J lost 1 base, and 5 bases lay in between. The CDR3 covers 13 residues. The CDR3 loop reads CASSTQNTGELFF. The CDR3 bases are TGTGCCAGCAGCACTCAGAACACCGGGGAGCTGTTTTTT.

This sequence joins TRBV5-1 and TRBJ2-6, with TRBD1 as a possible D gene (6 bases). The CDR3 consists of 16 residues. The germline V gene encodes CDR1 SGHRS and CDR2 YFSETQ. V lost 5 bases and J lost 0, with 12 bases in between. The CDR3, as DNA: TGCGCCAGCAGAGGGGGACGGGCCTCTGGGGCCAACGTCCTGACTTTC. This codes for CASRGGRASGANVLTF.

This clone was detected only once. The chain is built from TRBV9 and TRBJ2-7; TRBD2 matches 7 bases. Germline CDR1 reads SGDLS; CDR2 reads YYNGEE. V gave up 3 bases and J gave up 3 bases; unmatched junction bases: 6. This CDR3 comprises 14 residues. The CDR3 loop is CASSAPGEGYEQYF. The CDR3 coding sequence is TGTGCCAGCAGCGCCCCTGGGGAGGGCTACGAGCAGTACTTC.

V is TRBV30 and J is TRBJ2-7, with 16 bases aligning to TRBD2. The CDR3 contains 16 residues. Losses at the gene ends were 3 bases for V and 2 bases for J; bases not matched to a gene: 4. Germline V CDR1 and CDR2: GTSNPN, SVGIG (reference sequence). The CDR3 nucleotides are TGTGCCTGGAGGGGGACTAGCGGGGGGGCCCCCTACGAGCAGTACTTC. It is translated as CAWRGTSGGAPYEQYF.

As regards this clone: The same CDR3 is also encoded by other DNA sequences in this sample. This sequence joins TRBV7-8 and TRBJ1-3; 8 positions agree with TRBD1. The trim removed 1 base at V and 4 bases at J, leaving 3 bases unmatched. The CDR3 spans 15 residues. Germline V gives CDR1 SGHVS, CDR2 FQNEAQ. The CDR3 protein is CASSLGQGAGNTIYF. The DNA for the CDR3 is TGTGCCAGCAGCTTAGGTCAGGGGGCCGGAAACACCATATATTTT.

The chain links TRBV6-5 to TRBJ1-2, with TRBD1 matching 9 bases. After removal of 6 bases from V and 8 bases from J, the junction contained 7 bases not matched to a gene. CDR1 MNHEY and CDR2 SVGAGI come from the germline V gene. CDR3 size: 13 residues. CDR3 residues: CASRTGGQGGYTF. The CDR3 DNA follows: TGTGCCAGCAGAACAGGGGGCCAGGGGGGCTACACCTTC.

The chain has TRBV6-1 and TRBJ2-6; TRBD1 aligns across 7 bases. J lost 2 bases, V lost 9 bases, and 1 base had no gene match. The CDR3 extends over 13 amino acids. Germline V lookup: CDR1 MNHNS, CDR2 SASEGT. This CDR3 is CASDRAGANVLTF. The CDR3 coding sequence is TGTGCCAGTGACAGGGCTGGGGCCAACGTCCTGACTTTC.

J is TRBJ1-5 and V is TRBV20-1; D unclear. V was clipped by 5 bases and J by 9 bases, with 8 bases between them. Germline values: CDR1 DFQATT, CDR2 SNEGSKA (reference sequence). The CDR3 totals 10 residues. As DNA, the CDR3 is TGCAGTGCTCCGGAGTGGCCCCAGCATTTT. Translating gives CSAPEWPQHF.

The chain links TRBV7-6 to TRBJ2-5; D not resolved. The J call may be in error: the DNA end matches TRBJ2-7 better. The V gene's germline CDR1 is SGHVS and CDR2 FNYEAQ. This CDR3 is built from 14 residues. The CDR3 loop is CASSLEVGHYEQYF. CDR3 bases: TGTGCCAGCAGCTTAGAAGTCGGCCACTACGAGCAGTACTTC.

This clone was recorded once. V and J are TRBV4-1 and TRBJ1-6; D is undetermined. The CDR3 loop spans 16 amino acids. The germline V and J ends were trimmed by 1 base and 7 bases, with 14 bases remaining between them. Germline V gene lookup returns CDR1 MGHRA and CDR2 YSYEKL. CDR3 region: CASSQVLLEGNSPLHF. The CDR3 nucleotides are TGCGCCAGCAGCCAAGTACTTCTAGAGGGAAATTCACCCCTCCACTTT.

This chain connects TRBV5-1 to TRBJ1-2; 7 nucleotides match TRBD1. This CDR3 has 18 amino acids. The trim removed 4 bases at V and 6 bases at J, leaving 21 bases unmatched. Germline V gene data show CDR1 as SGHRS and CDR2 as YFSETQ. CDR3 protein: CASSVLPDRYRGRDGYTF. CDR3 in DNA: TGCGCCAGCAGCGTACTTCCGGACAGATACAGGGGACGAGATGGCTACACCTTC.

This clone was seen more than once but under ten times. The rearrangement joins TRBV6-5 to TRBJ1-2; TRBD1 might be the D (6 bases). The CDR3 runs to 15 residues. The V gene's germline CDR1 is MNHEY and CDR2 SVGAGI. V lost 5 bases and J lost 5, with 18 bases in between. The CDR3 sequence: CASSAQGHPSYGYTF. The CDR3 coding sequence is TGTGCCAGCAGTGCACAGGGACATCCTTCGTATGGCTACACCTTC.

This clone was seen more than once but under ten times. The CDR3 protein is CATSREASSGAETQYF. Written as DNA, the CDR3 is TGTGCCACCAGCAGAGAGGCCTCTAGCGGGGCAGAGACCCAGTACTTC. This chain joins TRBV15 and TRBJ2-5; 9 bases fit TRBD2. This CDR3 comprises 16 residues. CDR1 is LNHNV and CDR2 is YYDKDF in the germline V gene (reference sequence). V shed 0 bases and J 4 bases; nucleotides not matched to a gene: 6.

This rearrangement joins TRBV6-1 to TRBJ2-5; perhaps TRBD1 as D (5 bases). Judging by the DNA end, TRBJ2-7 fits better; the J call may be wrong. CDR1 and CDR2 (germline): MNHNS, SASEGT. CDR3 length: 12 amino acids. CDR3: CASSEDTAEQYF. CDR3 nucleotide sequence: TGTGCCAGCAGCGAGGACACGGCCGAGCAGTACTTC.